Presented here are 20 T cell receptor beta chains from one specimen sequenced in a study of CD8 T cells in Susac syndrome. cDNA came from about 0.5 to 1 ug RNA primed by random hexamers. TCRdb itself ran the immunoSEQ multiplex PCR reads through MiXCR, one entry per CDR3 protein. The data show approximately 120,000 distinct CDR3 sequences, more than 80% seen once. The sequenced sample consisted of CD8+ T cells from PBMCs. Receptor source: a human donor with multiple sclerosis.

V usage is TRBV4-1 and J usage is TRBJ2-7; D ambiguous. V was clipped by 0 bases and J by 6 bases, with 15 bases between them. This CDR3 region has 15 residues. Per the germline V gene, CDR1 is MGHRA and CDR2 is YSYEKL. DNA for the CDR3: TGCGCCAGCAGCCAAGACCGTTGGGGTGGTTTCGAGCAGTACGTC. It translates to CASSQDRWGGFEQYV.

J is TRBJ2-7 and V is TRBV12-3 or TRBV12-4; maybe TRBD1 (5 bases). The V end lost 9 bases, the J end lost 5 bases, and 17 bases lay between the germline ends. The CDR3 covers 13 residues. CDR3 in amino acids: CASSVGEENEQYF. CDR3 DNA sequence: TGTGCCAGTTCGGTAGGGGAAGAGAACGAGCAGTACTTC.

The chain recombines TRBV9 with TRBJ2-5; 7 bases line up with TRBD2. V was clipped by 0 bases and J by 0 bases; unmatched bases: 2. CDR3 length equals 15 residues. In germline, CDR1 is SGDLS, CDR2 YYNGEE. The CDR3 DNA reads TGTGCCAGCAGCGTAGCGGGGGGTGACCAAGAGACCCAGTACTTC. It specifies CASSVAGGDQETQYF.

The CDR3 loop is CASSSTGGWYTEAFF. Here the CDR3 DNA reads TGTGCCAGCAGTTCGACAGGGGGCTGGTACACTGAAGCTTTCTTT. J is TRBJ1-1 and V is TRBV28, with 10 bases matching TRBD1. This CDR3 comprises 15 residues. V was clipped by 4 bases and J by 3 bases; unmatched bases: 5. CDR1 MDHEN and CDR2 SYDVKM come from the germline V gene.

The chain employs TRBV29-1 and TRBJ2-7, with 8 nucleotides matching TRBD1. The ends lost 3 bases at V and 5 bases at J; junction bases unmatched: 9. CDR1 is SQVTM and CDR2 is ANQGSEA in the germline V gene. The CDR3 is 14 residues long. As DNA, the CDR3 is TGCAGCGTTGACTCGGACAGGGCTCCTGACGAGCAGTACTTC. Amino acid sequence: CSVDSDRAPDEQYF.

The CDR3 loop is CATSREGGGTGIKNIQYF. The CDR3 DNA reads TGTGCCACCAGCAGAGAAGGAGGGGGGACAGGGATAAAAAACATTCAGTACTTC. The chain combines TRBV15 with TRBJ2-4; 9 bases fit TRBD1. J lost 4 bases, V lost 0 bases, and 10 bases had no gene match. CDR1 LNHNV and CDR2 YYDKDF come from the germline V gene (reference sequence). This CDR3 has 18 residues.

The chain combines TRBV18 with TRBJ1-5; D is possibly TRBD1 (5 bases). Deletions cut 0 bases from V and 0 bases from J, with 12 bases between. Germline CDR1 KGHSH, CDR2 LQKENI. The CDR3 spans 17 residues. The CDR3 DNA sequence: TGTGCCAGCTCACCACCGGGGCAGAAGTATAGCAATCAGCCCCAGCATTTT. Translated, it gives CASSPPGQKYSNQPQHF.

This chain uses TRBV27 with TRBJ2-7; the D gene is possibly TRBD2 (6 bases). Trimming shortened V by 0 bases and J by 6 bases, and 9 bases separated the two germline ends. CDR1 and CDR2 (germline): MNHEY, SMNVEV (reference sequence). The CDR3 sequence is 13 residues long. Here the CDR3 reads CASSLSRGGEQYV. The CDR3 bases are TGTGCCAGCAGTTTATCGCGGGGTGGCGAGCAGTACGTC.

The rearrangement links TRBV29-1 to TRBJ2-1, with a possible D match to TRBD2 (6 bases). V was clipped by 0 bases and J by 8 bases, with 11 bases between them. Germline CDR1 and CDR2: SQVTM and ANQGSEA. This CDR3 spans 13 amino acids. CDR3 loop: CSVEEGGMDEQFF. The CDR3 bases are TGCAGCGTTGAAGAAGGCGGGATGGATGAGCAGTTCTTC.

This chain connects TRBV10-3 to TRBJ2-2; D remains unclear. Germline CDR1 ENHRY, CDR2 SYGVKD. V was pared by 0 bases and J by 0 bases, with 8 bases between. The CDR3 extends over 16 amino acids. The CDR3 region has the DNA TGTGCCATCAGTGAGTCAAGCAGCGCGAACACCGGGGAGCTGTTTTTT. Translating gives CAISESSSANTGELFF.

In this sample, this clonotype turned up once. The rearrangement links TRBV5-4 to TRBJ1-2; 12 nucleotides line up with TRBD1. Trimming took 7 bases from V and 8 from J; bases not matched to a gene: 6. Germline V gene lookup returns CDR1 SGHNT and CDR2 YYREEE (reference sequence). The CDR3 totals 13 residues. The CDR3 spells CASGGTGGDGYTF. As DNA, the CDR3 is TGTGCCAGCGGGGGGACAGGGGGCGACGGCTACACCTTC.

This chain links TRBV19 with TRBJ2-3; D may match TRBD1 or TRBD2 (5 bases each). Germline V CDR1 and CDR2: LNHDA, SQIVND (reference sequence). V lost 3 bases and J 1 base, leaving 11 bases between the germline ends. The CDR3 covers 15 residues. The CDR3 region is CASSIEGRGTDTQYF. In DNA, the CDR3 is TGTGCCAGTAGTATTGAGGGGCGCGGCACAGATACGCAGTATTTT. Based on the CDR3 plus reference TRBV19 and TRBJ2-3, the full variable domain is DGGITQSPKYLFRKEGQNVTLSCEQNLNHDAMYWYRQDPGQGLRLIYYSQIVNDFQKGDIAEGYSVSREKKESFPLTVTSAQKNPTAFYLCASSIEGRGTDTQYFGPGTRLTVL.

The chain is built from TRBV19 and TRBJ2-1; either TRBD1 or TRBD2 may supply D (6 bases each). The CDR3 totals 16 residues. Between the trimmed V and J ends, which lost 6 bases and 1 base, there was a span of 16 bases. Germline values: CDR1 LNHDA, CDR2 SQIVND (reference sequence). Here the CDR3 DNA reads TGTGCCAGTAGCCTCGGAGGGGGGTTGTCCTACAATGAGCAGTTCTTC. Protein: CASSLGGGLSYNEQFF.

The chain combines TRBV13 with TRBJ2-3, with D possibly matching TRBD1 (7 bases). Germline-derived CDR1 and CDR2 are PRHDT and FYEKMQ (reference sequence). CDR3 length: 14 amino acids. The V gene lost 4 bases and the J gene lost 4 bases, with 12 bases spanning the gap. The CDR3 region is CASSSQGGPDTQYF. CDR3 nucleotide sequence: TGTGCCAGCAGCTCCCAGGGGGGCCCAGATACGCAGTATTTT.

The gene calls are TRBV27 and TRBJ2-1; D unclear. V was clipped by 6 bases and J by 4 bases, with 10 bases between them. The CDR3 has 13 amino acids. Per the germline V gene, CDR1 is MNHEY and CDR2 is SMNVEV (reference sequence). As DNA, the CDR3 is TGTGCCAGCAGCAGGACGGAATACAATGAGCAGTTCTTC. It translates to CASSRTEYNEQFF.

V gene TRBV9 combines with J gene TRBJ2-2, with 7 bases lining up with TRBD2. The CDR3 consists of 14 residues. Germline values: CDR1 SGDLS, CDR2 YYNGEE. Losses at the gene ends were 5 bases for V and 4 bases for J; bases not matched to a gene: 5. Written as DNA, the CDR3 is TGTGCCAGCAGTGGCCCGGGGGGCACCGGGGAGCTGTTTTTT. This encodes CASSGPGGTGELFF.

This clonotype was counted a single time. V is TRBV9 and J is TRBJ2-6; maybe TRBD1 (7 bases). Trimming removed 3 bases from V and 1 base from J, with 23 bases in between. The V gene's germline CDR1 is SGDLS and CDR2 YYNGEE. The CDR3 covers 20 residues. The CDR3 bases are TGTGCCAGCAGCGCCTCCCGATCAGGGGGGCCCCGGTCTGGGGCCAACGTCCTGACTTTC. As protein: CASSASRSGGPRSGANVLTF.

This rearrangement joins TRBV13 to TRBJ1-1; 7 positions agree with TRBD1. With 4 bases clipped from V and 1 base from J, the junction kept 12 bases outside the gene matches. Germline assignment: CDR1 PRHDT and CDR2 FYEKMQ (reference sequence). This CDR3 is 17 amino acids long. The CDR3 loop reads CASSSRYLTGENTEAFF. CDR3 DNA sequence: TGTGCCAGCAGCTCCCGTTATTTAACAGGGGAGAACACTGAAGCTTTCTTT.

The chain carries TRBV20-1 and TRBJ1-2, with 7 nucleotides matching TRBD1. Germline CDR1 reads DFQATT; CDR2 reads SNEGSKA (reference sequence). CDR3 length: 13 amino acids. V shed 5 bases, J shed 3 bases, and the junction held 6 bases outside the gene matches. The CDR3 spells CSAVTGSDYGYTF. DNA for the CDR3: TGCAGTGCTGTGACAGGGTCGGACTATGGCTACACCTTC.

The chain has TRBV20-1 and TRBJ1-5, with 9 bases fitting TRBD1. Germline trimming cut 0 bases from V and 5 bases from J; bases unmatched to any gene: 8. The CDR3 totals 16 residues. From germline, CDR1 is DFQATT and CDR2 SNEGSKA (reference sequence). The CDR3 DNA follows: TGCAGTGCTAGAGATTGGGGACAGGGTATCGATCAGCCCCAGCATTTT. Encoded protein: CSARDWGQGIDQPQHF.